This T cell receptor beta chain was recovered during a study of cytomegalovirus exposure and HLA in healthy donors. Points on this clone: Its antigen remains unidentified.

General study results and limits: Some public TCRs appeared in many individuals, while most sequences were rare. Researchers reported that three CMV-associated chains were confirmed in vitro as CMV antigen-specific. Both high specificity and high sensitivity reportedly marked the classifier's diagnosis of cytomegalovirus status.

The validation cohort, a group of under 150 subjects, included the donors and was separate from the roughly 700-subject first cohort. Using immunoSEQ multiplex PCR, the repertoire was profiled, and TCRdb retains in-frame clones only, with some absent. This sample has about 76,000 clones, with roughly 94% found just once. Trimming removed 3 bases from V and 8 bases from J, with 11 bases in between. The CDR3 runs to 12 residues. Germline CDR1 and CDR2: SGDLS and YYNGEE. The chain has TRBV9 and TRBJ1-2; D gene unclear. Sequenced sample: PBMCs. The source is a young woman in good health and CMV-seronegative. CDR3 region: CASSDRVVGYTF. The CDR3 region has the DNA TGTGCCAGCAGCGACCGCGTTGTCGGCTACACCTTC. Full variable domain (remainder filled in from reference TRBV9 and TRBJ1-2): DSGVTQTPKHLITATGQRVTLRCSPRSGDLSVYWYQQSLDQGLQFLIQYYNGEERAKGNILERFSAQQFPDLHSELNLSSLELGDSALYFCASSDRVVGYTFGSGTRLTVV.